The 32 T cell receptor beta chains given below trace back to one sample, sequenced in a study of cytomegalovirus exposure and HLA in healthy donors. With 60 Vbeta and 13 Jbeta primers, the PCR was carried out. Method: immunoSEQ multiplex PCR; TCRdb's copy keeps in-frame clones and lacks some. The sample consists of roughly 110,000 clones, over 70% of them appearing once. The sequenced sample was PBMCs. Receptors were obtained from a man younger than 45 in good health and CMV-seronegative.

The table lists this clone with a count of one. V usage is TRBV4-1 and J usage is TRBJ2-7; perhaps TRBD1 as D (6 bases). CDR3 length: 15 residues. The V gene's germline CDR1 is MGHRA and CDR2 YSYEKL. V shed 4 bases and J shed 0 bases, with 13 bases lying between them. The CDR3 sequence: CASSLRQASSYEQYF. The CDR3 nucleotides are TGCGCCAGCAGCCTAAGACAGGCTAGCTCCTACGAGCAGTACTTC.

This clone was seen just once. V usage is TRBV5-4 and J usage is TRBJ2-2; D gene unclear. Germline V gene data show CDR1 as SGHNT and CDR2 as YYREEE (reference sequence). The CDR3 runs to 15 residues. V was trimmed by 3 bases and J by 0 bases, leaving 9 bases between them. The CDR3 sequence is CASSSNIANTGELFF. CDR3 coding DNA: TGTGCCAGCAGCTCCAACATCGCGAACACCGGGGAGCTGTTTTTT.

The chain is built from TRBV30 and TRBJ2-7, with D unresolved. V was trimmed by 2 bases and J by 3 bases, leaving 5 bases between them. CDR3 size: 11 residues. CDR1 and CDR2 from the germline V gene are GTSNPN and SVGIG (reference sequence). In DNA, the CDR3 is TGTGCCTGGAGTCGCGACTACGAGCAGTACTTC. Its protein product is CAWSRDYEQYF.

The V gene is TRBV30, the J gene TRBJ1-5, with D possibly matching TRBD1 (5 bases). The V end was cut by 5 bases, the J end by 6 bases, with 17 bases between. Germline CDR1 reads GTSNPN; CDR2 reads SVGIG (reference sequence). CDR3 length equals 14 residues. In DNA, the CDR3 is TGTGCCTGGGGACCCCAGGGAATGCTTCAGCCCCAGCATTTT. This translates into CAWGPQGMLQPQHF.

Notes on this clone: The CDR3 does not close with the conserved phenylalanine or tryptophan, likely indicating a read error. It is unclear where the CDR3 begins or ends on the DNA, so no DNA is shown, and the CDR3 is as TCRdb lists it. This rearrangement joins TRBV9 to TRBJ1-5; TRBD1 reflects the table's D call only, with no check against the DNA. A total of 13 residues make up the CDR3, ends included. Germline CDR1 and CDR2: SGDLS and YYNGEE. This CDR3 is CASSPRWDSRVNA.

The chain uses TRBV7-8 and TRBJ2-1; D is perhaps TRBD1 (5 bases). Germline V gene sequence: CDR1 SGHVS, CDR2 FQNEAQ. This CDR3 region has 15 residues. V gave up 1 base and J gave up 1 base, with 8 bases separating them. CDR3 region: CASSLGQGSYNEQFF. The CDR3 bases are TGTGCCAGCAGCTTAGGCCAGGGATCCTACAATGAGCAGTTCTTC.

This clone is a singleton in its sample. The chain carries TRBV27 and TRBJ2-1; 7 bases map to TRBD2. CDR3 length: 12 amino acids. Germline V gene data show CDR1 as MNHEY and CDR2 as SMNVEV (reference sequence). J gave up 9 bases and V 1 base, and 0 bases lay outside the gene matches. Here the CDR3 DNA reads TGTGCCAGCAGTTTATGGGAGGGTGAGCAGTTCTTC. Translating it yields CASSLWEGEQFF.

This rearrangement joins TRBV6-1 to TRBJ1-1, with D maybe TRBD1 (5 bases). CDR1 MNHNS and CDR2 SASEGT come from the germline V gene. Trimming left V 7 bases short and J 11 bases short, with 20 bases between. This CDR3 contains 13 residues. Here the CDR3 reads CASTGARGSPAFF. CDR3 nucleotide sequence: TGTGCCAGCACCGGGGCCCGGGGGTCTCCCGCTTTCTTT.

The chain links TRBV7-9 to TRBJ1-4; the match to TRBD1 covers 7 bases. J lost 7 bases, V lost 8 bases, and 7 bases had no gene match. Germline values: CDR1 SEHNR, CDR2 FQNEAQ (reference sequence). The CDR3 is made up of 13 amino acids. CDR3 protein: CASLRQGGEKLFF. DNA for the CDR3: TGTGCCAGCTTGCGGCAGGGGGGTGAAAAACTGTTTTTT.

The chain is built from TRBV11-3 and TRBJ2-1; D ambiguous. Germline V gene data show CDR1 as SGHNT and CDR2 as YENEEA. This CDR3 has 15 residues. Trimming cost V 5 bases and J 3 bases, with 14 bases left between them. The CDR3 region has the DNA TGTGCCAGCAGCCCGCGAACAGATAGCTACAATGAGCAGTTCTTC. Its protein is CASSPRTDSYNEQFF.

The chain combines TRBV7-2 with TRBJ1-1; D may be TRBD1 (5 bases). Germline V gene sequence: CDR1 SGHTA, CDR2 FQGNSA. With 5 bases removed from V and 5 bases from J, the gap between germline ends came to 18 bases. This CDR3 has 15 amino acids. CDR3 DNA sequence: TGTGCCAGCAGCGCAAGACAGCGAATGGGGACTGAAGCTTTCTTT. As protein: CASSARQRMGTEAFF.

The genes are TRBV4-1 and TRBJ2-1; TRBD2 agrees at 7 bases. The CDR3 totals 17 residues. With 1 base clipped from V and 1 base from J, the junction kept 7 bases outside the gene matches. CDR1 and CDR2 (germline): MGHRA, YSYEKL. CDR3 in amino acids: CASSQVGAGRSYNEQFF. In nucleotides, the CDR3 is TGCGCCAGCAGCCAAGTGGGAGCGGGGAGGTCCTACAATGAGCAGTTCTTC.

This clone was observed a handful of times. The CDR3 sequence is CASSGGLAHNEQFF. CDR3 sequence (DNA): TGTGCCAGCAGTGGGGGACTAGCGCACAATGAGCAGTTCTTC. The V and J genes are TRBV27 and TRBJ2-1; 10 nucleotides align to TRBD2. The CDR3 extends over 14 amino acids. CDR1 is MNHEY, CDR2 SMNVEV, per germline (reference sequence). V lost 5 bases, J lost 5 bases, and 3 bases stayed unmatched.

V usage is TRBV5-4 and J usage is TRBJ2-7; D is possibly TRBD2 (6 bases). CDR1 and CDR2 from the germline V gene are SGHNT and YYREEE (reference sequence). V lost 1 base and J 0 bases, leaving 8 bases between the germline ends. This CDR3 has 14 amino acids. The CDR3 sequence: CASSLPSASYEQYF. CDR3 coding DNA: TGTGCCAGCAGCTTGCCTAGCGCCTCCTACGAGCAGTACTTC.

CDR3 region: CASSGQGTGELFF. For the CDR3, the DNA is TGTGCCAGCAGCGGACAGGGCACCGGGGAGCTGTTTTTT. The chain has TRBV7-9 and TRBJ2-2; 8 bases are shared with TRBD1. The germline V gene has CDR1 SEHNR and CDR2 FQNEAQ (reference sequence). With V trimmed by 5 bases and J by 4 bases, 0 bases remained unmatched. CDR3 length: 13 residues.

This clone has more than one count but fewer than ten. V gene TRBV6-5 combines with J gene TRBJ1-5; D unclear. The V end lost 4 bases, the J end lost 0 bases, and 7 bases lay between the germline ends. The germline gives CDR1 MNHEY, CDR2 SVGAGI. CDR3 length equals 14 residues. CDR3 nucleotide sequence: TGTGCCAGCAGTTTAACAGTTAGCAATCAGCCCCAGCATTTT. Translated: CASSLTVSNQPQHF.

This chain's CDR3 is CASSSGDQPQHF. The CDR3 nucleotides read TGTGCCAGCAGCTCGGGTGATCAGCCCCAGCATTTT. The chain recombines TRBV5-6 with TRBJ1-5; the D is unclear. V lost 3 bases to trimming and J lost 5 bases, with 6 bases between them. Germline V CDR1 and CDR2: SGHDT, YYEEEE. There are 12 residues in the CDR3.

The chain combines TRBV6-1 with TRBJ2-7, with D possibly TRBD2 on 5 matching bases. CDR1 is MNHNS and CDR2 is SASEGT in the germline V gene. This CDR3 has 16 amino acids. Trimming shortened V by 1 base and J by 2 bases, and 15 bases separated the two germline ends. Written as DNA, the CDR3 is TGTGCCAGCAGTGAAGAGCCGTGGGAGAGTCCCTACGAGCAGTACTTC. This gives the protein CASSEEPWESPYEQYF.

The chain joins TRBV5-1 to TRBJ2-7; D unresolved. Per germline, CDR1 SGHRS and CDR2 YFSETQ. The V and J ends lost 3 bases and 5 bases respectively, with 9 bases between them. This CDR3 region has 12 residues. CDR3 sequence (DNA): TGCGCCAGCAGCTCCCCTGCGGACGAGCAGTACTTC. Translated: CASSSPADEQYF.

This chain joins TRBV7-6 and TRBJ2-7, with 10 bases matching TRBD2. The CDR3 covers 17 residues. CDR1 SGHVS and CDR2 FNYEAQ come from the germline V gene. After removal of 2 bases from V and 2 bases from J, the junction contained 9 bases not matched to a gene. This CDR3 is CASSLQPPAGGPYEQYF. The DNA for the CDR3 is TGTGCCAGCAGCTTACAACCTCCAGCGGGGGGGCCCTACGAGCAGTACTTC.

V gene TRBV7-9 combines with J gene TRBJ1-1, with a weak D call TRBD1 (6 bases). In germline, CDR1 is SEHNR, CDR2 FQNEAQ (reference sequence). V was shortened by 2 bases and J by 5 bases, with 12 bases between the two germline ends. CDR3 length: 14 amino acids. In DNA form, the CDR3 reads TGTGCCAGCAGCTTACAGGGGCGTAGGACTGAAGCTTTCTTT. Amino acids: CASSLQGRRTEAFF. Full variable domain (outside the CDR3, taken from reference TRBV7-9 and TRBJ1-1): DTGVSQNPRHKITKRGQNVTFRCDPISEHNRLYWYRQTLGQGPEFLTYFQNEAQLEKSRLLSDRFSAERPKGSFSTLEIQRTEQGDSAMYLCASSLQGRRTEAFFGQGTRLTVV.

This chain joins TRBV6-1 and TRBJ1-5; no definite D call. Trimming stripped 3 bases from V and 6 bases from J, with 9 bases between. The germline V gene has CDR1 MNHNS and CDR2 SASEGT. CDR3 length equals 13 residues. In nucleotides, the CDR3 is TGTGCCAGCAGTGAGATCCGGGGTCAGCCCCAGCATTTT. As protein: CASSEIRGQPQHF.

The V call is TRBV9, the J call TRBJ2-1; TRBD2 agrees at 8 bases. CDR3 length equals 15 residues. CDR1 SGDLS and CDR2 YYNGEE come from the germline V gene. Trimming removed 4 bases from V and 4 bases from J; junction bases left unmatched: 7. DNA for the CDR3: TGTGCCAGCAGCCTCGTAGCGGGATCTTACAATGAGCAGTTCTTC. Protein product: CASSLVAGSYNEQFF.

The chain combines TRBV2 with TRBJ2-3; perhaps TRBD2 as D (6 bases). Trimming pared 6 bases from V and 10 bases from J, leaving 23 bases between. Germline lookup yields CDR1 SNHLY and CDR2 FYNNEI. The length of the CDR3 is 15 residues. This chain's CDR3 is CASRKGLPGGDAQYF. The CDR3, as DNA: TGTGCCAGCAGAAAGGGACTCCCGGGTGGGGATGCGCAGTATTTT. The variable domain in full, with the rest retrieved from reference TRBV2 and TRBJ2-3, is EPEVTQTPSHQVTQMGQEVILRCVPISNHLYFYWYRQILGQKVEFLVSFYNNEISEKSEIFDDQFSVERPDGSNFTLKIRSTKLEDSAMYFCASRKGLPGGDAQYFGPGTRLTVL.

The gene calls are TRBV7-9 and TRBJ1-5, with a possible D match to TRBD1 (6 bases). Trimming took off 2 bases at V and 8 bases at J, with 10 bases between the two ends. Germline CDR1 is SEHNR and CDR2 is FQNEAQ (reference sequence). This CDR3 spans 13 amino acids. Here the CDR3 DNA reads TGTGCCAGCAGCTTACGGCCAGGGGAGCCCCAGCATTTT. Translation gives CASSLRPGEPQHF. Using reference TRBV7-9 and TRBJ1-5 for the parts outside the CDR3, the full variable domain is DTGVSQNPRHKITKRGQNVTFRCDPISEHNRLYWYRQTLGQGPEFLTYFQNEAQLEKSRLLSDRFSAERPKGSFSTLEIQRTEQGDSAMYLCASSLRPGEPQHFGDGTRLSIL.

CDR3 region: CASSSTGTDYEQYF. In DNA form, the CDR3 reads TGTGCCAGCAGCTCTACCGGGACAGACTACGAGCAGTACTTC. The V call is TRBV7-3, the J call TRBJ2-7, with 7 bases identical to TRBD1. In germline, CDR1 is SGHTA, CDR2 FQGTGA. J was trimmed by 3 bases and V by 4 bases; bases with no gene match: 6. CDR3 length: 14 residues.

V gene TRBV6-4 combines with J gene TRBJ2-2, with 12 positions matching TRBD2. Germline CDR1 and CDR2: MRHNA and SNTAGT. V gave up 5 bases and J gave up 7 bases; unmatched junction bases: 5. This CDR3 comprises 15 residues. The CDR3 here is CASSRTSGMVGELFF. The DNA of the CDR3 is TGTGCCAGCAGTAGGACTAGCGGGATGGTCGGGGAGCTGTTTTTT.

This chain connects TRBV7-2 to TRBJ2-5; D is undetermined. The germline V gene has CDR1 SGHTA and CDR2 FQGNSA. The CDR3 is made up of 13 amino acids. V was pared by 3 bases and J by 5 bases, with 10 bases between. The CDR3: CASSLGVAETQYF. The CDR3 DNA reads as TGTGCCAGCAGCTTGGGCGTGGCGGAGACCCAGTACTTC.

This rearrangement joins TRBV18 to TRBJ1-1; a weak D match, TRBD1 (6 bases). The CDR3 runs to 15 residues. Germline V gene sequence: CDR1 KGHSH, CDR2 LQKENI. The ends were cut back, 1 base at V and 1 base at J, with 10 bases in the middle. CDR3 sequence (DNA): TGTGCCAGCTCACCACAAGAACAGGGGAACACTGAAGCTTTCTTT. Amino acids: CASSPQEQGNTEAFF. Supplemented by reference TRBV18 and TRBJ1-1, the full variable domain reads NAGVMQNPRHLVRRRGQEARLRCSPMKGHSHVYWYRQLPEEGLKFMVYLQKENIIDESGMPKERFSAEFPKEGPSILRIQQVVRGDSAAYFCASSPQEQGNTEAFFGQGTRLTVV.

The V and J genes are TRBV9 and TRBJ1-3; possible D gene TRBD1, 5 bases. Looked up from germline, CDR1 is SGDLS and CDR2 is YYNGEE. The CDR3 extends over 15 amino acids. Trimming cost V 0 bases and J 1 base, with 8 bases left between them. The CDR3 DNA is TGTGCCAGCAGCGTAGAGGCAGGGTCTGGAAACACCATATATTTT. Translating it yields CASSVEAGSGNTIYF. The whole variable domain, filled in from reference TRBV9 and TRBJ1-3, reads DSGVTQTPKHLITATGQRVTLRCSPRSGDLSVYWYQQSLDQGLQFLIQYYNGEERAKGNILERFSAQQFPDLHSELNLSSLELGDSALYFCASSVEAGSGNTIYFGEGSWLTVV.

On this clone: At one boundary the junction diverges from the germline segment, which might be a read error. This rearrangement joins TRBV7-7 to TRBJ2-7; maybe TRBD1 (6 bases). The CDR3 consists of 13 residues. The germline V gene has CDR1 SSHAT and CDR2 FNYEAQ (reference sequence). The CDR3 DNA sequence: TGTGCTAGCAGCTCCGGGACAACCTACGAGCAGTACTTC. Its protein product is CASSSGTTYEQYF. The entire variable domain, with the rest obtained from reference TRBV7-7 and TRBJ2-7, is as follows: GAGVSQSPRYKVTKRGQDVTLRCDPISSHATLYWYQQALGQGPEFLTYFNYEAQPDKSGLPSDRFSAERPEGSISTLTIQRTEQRDSAMYRCASSSGTTYEQYFGPGTRLTVT.

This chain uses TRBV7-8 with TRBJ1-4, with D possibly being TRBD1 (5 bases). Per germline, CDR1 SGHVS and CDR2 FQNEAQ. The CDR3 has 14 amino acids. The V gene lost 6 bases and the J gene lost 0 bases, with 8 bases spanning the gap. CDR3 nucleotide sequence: TGTGCCAGCAGTTCGGGGGCAACTAATGAAAAACTGTTTTTT. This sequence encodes CASSSGATNEKLFF.